One sample yielded the 10 T cell receptor beta chains listed below, sequenced in a study of tumor-infiltrating lymphocytes in primary liver carcinoma. Starting material for RNA and DNA co-extraction consisted of about 17-34 mg of unsorted bulk tissue. The investigators made TCR beta cDNA from about 500 ng total RNA, using a constant-region primer. Three nested multiplex PCR rounds, a slightly modified ARM-PCR, produced the libraries for TCR beta. Investigators reported that the first two PCR rounds, at 10 cycles each, used TRBV1-TRBV30 forward primers with a C-beta reverse primer. TCRdb passed the multiplex PCR reads through MiXCR, listing each CDR3 protein once. In the table there are about 130,000 distinct CDR3 sequences, 60% to 75% of which are singletons. Sequencing was done on a sample of liver tumor tissue from sampling region 3. Specified subset: tumor region T3, left-lateral pole. These receptors originate from a woman aged 60-70 years with primary liver carcinoma and hepatitis B virus infection.

This clonotype was seen once. It may be a read error: a sequence one base away is much more abundant. V gene TRBV10-2 combines with J gene TRBJ2-4; 13 nucleotides line up with TRBD2. The CDR3 length is 17 residues. Germline values: CDR1 WSHSY, CDR2 SAAADI. CDR3 DNA: TGCGCCAGCAGTGAAAGACTAGCGGGAGGAGCCAAAAACAATCAGTACTTC. Translation: CASSERLAGGAKNNQYF.

This clonotype was seen just once. A much more abundant neighbour one base away suggests this may be a read error. This rearrangement joins TRBV6-4 to TRBJ2-3, with D maybe TRBD2 (7 bases). Per germline, CDR1 MRHNA and CDR2 SNTAGT. The CDR3 is made up of 16 amino acids. CDR3 loop: CASSPSGAGGTDMQYF. CDR3 DNA sequence: TGTGCCAGCAGTCCAAGCGGGGCTGGGGGCACAGATATGCAGTATTTT.

This clonotype is a singleton in its sample. Likely a read error: the CDR3 ends without its conserved phenylalanine or tryptophan. The V call is TRBV11-2, the J call TRBJ2-2; D perhaps matches TRBD2 (6 bases). Per the germline V gene, CDR1 is SGHAT and CDR2 is FQNNGV. The V and J ends lost 7 bases and 5 bases respectively, with 20 bases between them. The CDR3 is 16 residues long. This chain's CDR3 is CASNFGTASATGELFS. CDR3 in DNA: TGTGCCAGCAACTTTGGCACGGCTAGCGCAACCGGGGAGCTGTTTTCT.

As regards this clonotype: One end of the junction does not line up with germline, which may come from a read error. V and J are TRBV6-5 and TRBJ2-7; no definite D call. Germline V CDR1 and CDR2: MNHEY, SVGAGI. This CDR3 comprises 15 residues. The CDR3 DNA is TGTGCCAGCAGTTACTCGCCAGTCCACTCCTACGAGCAATACTTC. Translated, it gives CASSYSPVHSYEQYF.

This clonotype has a count of ten or more. The chain uses TRBV12-3 or TRBV12-4 and TRBJ2-5; possibly TRBD1 for D (6 bases). The CDR3 is made up of 13 amino acids. Trimming stripped 6 bases from V and 1 base from J, with 9 bases between. CDR3: CASSRTVQETQYF. CDR3 in DNA: TGTGCCAGCAGCCGGACAGTCCAAGAGACCCAGTACTTC.

This clonotype came up many times. The chain joins TRBV12-3 or TRBV12-4 to TRBJ1-2; possible D gene TRBD1, 5 bases. Trimming removed 5 bases from V and 5 bases from J, with 15 bases in between. This CDR3 comprises 14 residues. Written as DNA, the CDR3 is TGTGCCAGCAGTCCCCACGGGGGTGGGTATGGCTACACCTTC. Encoded protein: CASSPHGGGYGYTF.

The table lists this clonotype with many counts. This chain connects TRBV6-1 to TRBJ2-3; D may match TRBD1 or TRBD2 (5 bases each). The V end was cut by 9 bases, the J end by 2 bases, with 15 bases between. The CDR3 is made up of 14 amino acids. Germline loops: CDR1 MNHNS, CDR2 SASEGT. The CDR3 reads CASLRGGSTDTQYF. The CDR3 region has the DNA TGTGCCAGTCTTCGTGGGGGTTCCACAGATACGCAGTATTTT.

About this clonotype: Its ends do not fully match the called genes, so a read error is possible. V is TRBV11-2 and J is TRBJ1-6; D is possibly TRBD1 (5 bases). CDR1 and CDR2 (germline): SGHAT, FQNNGV. The CDR3 loop spans 15 amino acids. The CDR3, as DNA: TGTGCCAGCAGCTTAGAAACAGGAGGTGATTCACCCCCCCACTTT. Translated, it gives CASSLETGGDSPPHF.

This clonotype was counted only a few times. V usage is TRBV5-6 and J usage is TRBJ2-5, with 8 bases matching TRBD2. V shed 1 base, J shed 5 bases, and the junction held 7 bases outside the gene matches. CDR1 is SGHDT, CDR2 YYEEEE, per germline. CDR3 length: 15 amino acids. CDR3 protein: CASSLISGRGETQYF. In DNA, the CDR3 is TGTGCCAGCAGCTTGATAAGCGGGAGAGGGGAGACCCAGTACTTC.

In its sample, this clonotype was seen many times. The chain joins TRBV29-1 to TRBJ2-7; perhaps D is TRBD1 or TRBD2 (6 bases each). The CDR3 spans 11 residues. The germline gives CDR1 SQVTM, CDR2 ANQGSEA. V shed 4 bases and J shed 6 bases, with 10 bases lying between them. The CDR3 region is CSVVGGGEQYF. The CDR3 region has the DNA TGCAGCGTTGTTGGAGGGGGCGAGCAGTACTTC.